These 24 T cell receptor beta chains originate from one sample sequenced in a study of shared clonotypes between healthy human individuals. Method: immunoSEQ multiplex PCR; TCRdb's copy keeps in-frame clones and lacks some. The data show 2 million to 2.5 million clones, with 93% seen just once and 0.36% held by the top ten. The sequenced sample was naive CD4+ T cells from PBMCs. The subset is: CD45RA+ positively selected. The receptors were sampled from a man younger than 35 in good health. Some clones in this sample may be carry-over from other donors' samples.

The chain has TRBV5-1 and TRBJ2-1, with 7 bases aligning to TRBD2. Germline assignment: CDR1 SGHRS and CDR2 YFSETQ. V was clipped by 3 bases and J by 4 bases; unmatched bases: 7. The CDR3 contains 15 residues. The CDR3 spells CASSSIAGLYNEQFF. As DNA, the CDR3 is TGCGCCAGCAGCTCCATAGCGGGCCTTTACAATGAGCAGTTCTTC.

The rearrangement links TRBV19 to TRBJ2-1; D remains ambiguous. V lost 8 bases and J 9 bases, leaving 14 bases between the germline ends. The CDR3 contains 12 residues. Germline V CDR1 and CDR2: LNHDA, SQIVND (reference sequence). The CDR3 nucleotides are TGTGCCAGTCACGCCGGAAGAGGTGAGCAGTTCTTC. It yields the protein CASHAGRGEQFF. Full variable domain (rest looked up from reference TRBV19 and TRBJ2-1): DGGITQSPKYLFRKEGQNVTLSCEQNLNHDAMYWYRQDPGQGLRLIYYSQIVNDFQKGDIAEGYSVSREKKESFPLTVTSAQKNPTAFYLCASHAGRGEQFFGPGTRLTVL.

The rearrangement joins TRBV5-4 to TRBJ2-3; 9 bases fit TRBD1. This CDR3 contains 15 residues. The germline gives CDR1 SGHNT, CDR2 YYREEE (reference sequence). The junction had 7 bases not matched to a gene; V was cut back by 2 bases and J by 6 bases. CDR3 nucleotide sequence: TGTGCCAGCAGCTTTTATATAGGGACAGGGGATACGCAGTATTTT. Translation: CASSFYIGTGDTQYF.

The CDR3 sequence is CASSRGGQGDEQFF. The CDR3 DNA sequence: TGCGCCAGCAGCCGAGGGGGTCAGGGAGACGAGCAGTTCTTC. The chain combines TRBV4-1 with TRBJ2-1, with D possibly being TRBD1 (6 bases). This CDR3 is 14 amino acids long. The V end lost 4 bases, the J end lost 10 bases, and 17 bases lay between the germline ends. The germline gives CDR1 MGHRA, CDR2 YSYEKL.

V and J are TRBV2 and TRBJ2-3; tentatively, D is TRBD2 (7 bases). The germline V and J ends were trimmed by 5 bases and 4 bases, with 13 bases remaining between them. The CDR3 length is 14 residues. Germline values: CDR1 SNHLY, CDR2 FYNNEI. CDR3 protein: CASSFGGPADTQYF. In DNA, the CDR3 is TGTGCCAGCAGTTTCGGGGGGCCGGCAGATACGCAGTATTTT.

This chain connects TRBV11-3 to TRBJ2-1, with 9 bases identical to TRBD2. CDR3 length: 17 amino acids. Per germline, CDR1 SGHNT and CDR2 YENEEA. Trimming removed 1 base from V and 6 bases from J; junction bases left unmatched: 10. The CDR3 DNA sequence: TGTGCCAGCAGCTTAGGAGTTGGGCGGGAGGGCATCAATGAGCAGTTCTTC. Residues: CASSLGVGREGINEQFF.

The genes are TRBV2 and TRBJ1-2; D not resolved. CDR3 length: 14 residues. Germline CDR1 reads SNHLY; CDR2 reads FYNNEI. V shed 7 bases and J shed 1 base, with 13 bases lying between them. This CDR3 is CASTPTEFNYGYTF. The DNA of the CDR3 is TGTGCCAGCACCCCGACGGAGTTTAACTATGGCTACACCTTC.

V and J are TRBV6-5 and TRBJ1-5; D is perhaps TRBD1 (6 bases). Trimming stripped 2 bases from V and 7 bases from J, with 15 bases between. The CDR3 contains 15 residues. The germline gives CDR1 MNHEY, CDR2 SVGAGI. CDR3 residues: CASSYEQGDNQPQHF. CDR3 nucleotide sequence: TGTGCCAGCAGTTACGAACAGGGTGACAACCAGCCCCAGCATTTT.

The gene calls are TRBV5-6 and TRBJ2-7; TRBD2 aligns across 7 bases. With 2 bases clipped from V and 2 bases from J, the junction kept 7 bases outside the gene matches. Looked up from germline, CDR1 is SGHDT and CDR2 is YYEEEE. CDR3 length: 15 residues. The CDR3 DNA reads TGTGCCAGCAGCTTAAGGCTAGCGGAGGCCTACGAGCAGTACTTC. It encodes CASSLRLAEAYEQYF.

This chain connects TRBV5-1 to TRBJ2-2, with D unclear. This CDR3 spans 15 amino acids. V was cut by 0 bases and J by 2 bases, with 8 bases left in between. The germline V gene has CDR1 SGHRS and CDR2 YFSETQ. In nucleotides, the CDR3 is TGCGCCAGCAGCTTGGTCCAGTTTAACACCGGGGAGCTGTTTTTT. Translation: CASSLVQFNTGELFF.

This chain links TRBV12-5 with TRBJ2-1; 12 bases agree with TRBD2. Germline CDR1 LGHNT, CDR2 FRNRAP. The CDR3 contains 15 residues. V lost 1 base and J lost 9; bases outside the gene matches: 4. The DNA of the CDR3 is TGTGCTAGTGGTTTGGGACTAGCGGGAGCCAGTGAGCAGTTCTTC. Encoded protein: CASGLGLAGASEQFF.

The CDR3 region is CSVGGQGGYEQYF. CDR3 bases: TGCAGCGTCGGCGGCCAAGGGGGGTACGAGCAGTACTTC. The genes are TRBV29-1 and TRBJ2-5, with D perhaps being TRBD1 or TRBD2 (6 bases each). The J call could be wrong; TRBJ2-7 is a better fit for the DNA end. The length of the CDR3 is 13 residues. The germline gives CDR1 SQVTM, CDR2 ANQGSEA.

This chain connects TRBV28 to TRBJ1-3; possibly TRBD1 for D (5 bases). Germline CDR1 is MDHEN and CDR2 is SYDVKM. The ends were cut back, 3 bases at V and 2 bases at J, with 14 bases in the middle. The CDR3 spans 16 residues. The CDR3 bases are TGTGCCAGCAGTTTGGGGGGAGCTATAACTGGAAACACCATATATTTT. Translation gives CASSLGGAITGNTIYF.

The chain combines TRBV2 with TRBJ1-4; no clear D. Trimming removed 1 base at V and 10 bases at J, with 16 bases between. The germline V gene has CDR1 SNHLY and CDR2 FYNNEI. This CDR3 has 15 amino acids. CDR3 loop: CASSEVRVAAGKLFF. Here the CDR3 DNA reads TGTGCCAGCAGTGAAGTGAGAGTTGCCGCGGGAAAACTGTTTTTT. The full variable domain, rest sourced from reference TRBV2 and TRBJ1-4, is EPEVTQTPSHQVTQMGQEVILRCVPISNHLYFYWYRQILGQKVEFLVSFYNNEISEKSEIFDDQFSVERPDGSNFTLKIRSTKLEDSAMYFCASSEVRVAAGKLFFGSGTQLSVL.

The DNA for the CDR3 is TGTGCCAGCGGACCCCCCTCTGTGGGTTCACCCCTCCACTTT. The encoded protein is CASGPPSVGSPLHF. The chain couples TRBV28 to TRBJ1-6; D not certain. There are 14 residues in the CDR3. Trimming took 8 bases from V and 9 from J, leaving 17 bases between them. Germline CDR1 reads MDHEN; CDR2 reads SYDVKM. Drawing the rest from reference TRBV28 and TRBJ1-6, the complete variable domain is DVKVTQSSRYLVKRTGEKVFLECVQDMDHENMFWYRQDPGLGLRLIYFSYDVKMKEKGDIPEGYSVSREKKERFSLILESASTNQTSMYLCASGPPSVGSPLHFGNGTRLTVT.

This rearrangement joins TRBV7-8 to TRBJ2-7, with 9 nucleotides matching TRBD2. There are 18 residues in the CDR3. V lost 2 bases and J lost 4; bases outside the gene matches: 15. Germline V gene sequence: CDR1 SGHVS, CDR2 FQNEAQ. CDR3 sequence reads: CASSLPSRGGRAKYEQYF. CDR3 in DNA: TGTGCCAGCAGCTTACCATCTCGTGGCGGGAGGGCCAAATACGAGCAGTACTTC.

This rearrangement joins TRBV5-1 to TRBJ2-2, with TRBD1 identical over 7 bases. The CDR3 sequence is 15 residues long. Germline values: CDR1 SGHRS, CDR2 YFSETQ. V lost 4 bases to trimming and J lost 2 bases; unmatched junction nucleotides: 5. The CDR3 DNA reads TGCGCCAGCAGCCCGACAGGGCCCAACACCGGGGAGCTGTTTTTT. Its translation is CASSPTGPNTGELFF.

The chain links TRBV5-1 to TRBJ1-2; tentative D call: TRBD1 (5 bases). The V and J ends lost 2 bases and 7 bases respectively, with 15 bases between them. The CDR3 is 14 amino acids. Germline CDR1 reads SGHRS; CDR2 reads YFSETQ. Written as DNA, the CDR3 is TGCGCCAGCAGCTTTTTGGGCAGGGAGGCTGGCTACACCTTC. Translation gives CASSFLGREAGYTF.

This chain joins TRBV6-1 and TRBJ1-2, with a tentative D call TRBD1 (6 bases). The CDR3 runs 12 residues. Germline V gives CDR1 MNHNS, CDR2 SASEGT. Trimming removed 6 bases from V and 4 bases from J, with 9 bases in between. CDR3 nucleotides: TGTGCCAGCAGACAGGGTCCCTATGGCTACACCTTC. Protein: CASRQGPYGYTF.

This chain connects TRBV7-9 to TRBJ2-7, with TRBD2 matching 7 bases. This CDR3 is built from 15 residues. V was clipped by 3 bases and J by 4 bases; unmatched bases: 9. The germline gives CDR1 SEHNR, CDR2 FQNEAQ (reference sequence). CDR3 DNA sequence: TGTGCCAGCAGCTTCAGGGAGGGTATAATTTACGAGCAGTACTTC. Translation gives CASSFREGIIYEQYF.

The rearrangement uses TRBV28 and TRBJ2-5; 9 bases agree with TRBD2. The germline CDR1 and CDR2 sequences are MDHEN and SYDVKM. The CDR3 covers 15 residues. V dropped 7 bases and J dropped 6; count of bases not matched to a gene: 12. CDR3 coding DNA: TGTGCCAGCACTCTGGCTAGCGGGATCGGAAAGACCCAGTACTTC. As protein: CASTLASGIGKTQYF.

On this clone itself: Within the sample, other DNA sequences also encode this same CDR3. This chain uses TRBV29-1 with TRBJ2-3; 9 nucleotides match TRBD2. The germline gives CDR1 SQVTM, CDR2 ANQGSEA. With V trimmed by 7 bases and J by 1 base, 3 bases remained unmatched. The CDR3 length is 13 residues. CDR3 nucleotides: TGCAGCGCACGGACTAGCGGCACAGATACGCAGTATTTT. Translating gives CSARTSGTDTQYF.

The chain recombines TRBV29-1 with TRBJ2-5, with 7 bases lining up with TRBD2. Trimming cost V 7 bases and J 5 bases; bases outside gene matches: 13. CDR3 size: 14 residues. Looked up from germline, CDR1 is SQVTM and CDR2 is ANQGSEA. In DNA, the CDR3 is TGCAGCGGTCAAAGCGGGACCGCCCCCGAGACCCAGTACTTC. This sequence encodes CSGQSGTAPETQYF.

This chain connects TRBV11-2 to TRBJ2-7; D is unclear. The V end lost 5 bases, the J end lost 3 bases, and 8 bases lay between the germline ends. Germline V gene sequence: CDR1 SGHAT, CDR2 FQNNGV. CDR3 length: 12 residues. This CDR3 is CASSHPIYEQYF. CDR3 DNA: TGTGCCAGCAGCCACCCCATCTACGAGCAGTACTTC.